This TCR beta chain was identified in a study of blood T cell repertoires in COVID-19. Across the whole study: Specimens from acute and convalescent COVID-19 originated in the United States, Italy and Spain.

In this sample, this clone turned up once. Libraries were prepared by immunoSEQ multiplex PCR; TCRdb keeps only in-frame clonotypes and omits some of them. The data show approximately 180,000 clones, more than 80% seen once. CDR3 size: 15 residues. Germline V gene data show CDR1 as SGHKS and CDR2 as YYEKEE (reference sequence). V was shortened by 0 bases and J by 7 bases, with 11 bases between the two germline ends. The chain carries TRBV5-5 and TRBJ1-6; perhaps TRBD1 as D (5 bases). This TCR was recovered from a woman aged 80 or older with COVID-19, enrolled during active disease. Material for sequencing was peripheral blood. DNA for the CDR3: TGTGCCAGCAGCTTGGGGGGCGCGGGGAATTCACCCCTCCACTTT. This translates into CASSLGGAGNSPLHF.